This T cell receptor (beta chain) was found in a study of blood T cell repertoires in COVID-19. Study information: Whether acute or convalescent, the COVID-19 samples came from the United States, Italy and Spain.

This clone was observed a handful of times. The germline gives CDR1 SEHNR, CDR2 FQNEAQ (reference sequence). The CDR3 length is 12 residues. The V gene end was trimmed by 7 bases and the J gene end by 6 bases; junction bases not matched to a gene: 3. Using immunoSEQ multiplex PCR, the repertoire was profiled, and TCRdb retains in-frame clones only, with some absent. This sample has about 70,000 clones, with 75% to 85% found just once. The chain carries TRBV7-9 and TRBJ1-5; TRBD1 agrees at 7 bases. Sequencing was performed on peripheral blood. The sequence was collected from a human donor in a cohort sampled during active COVID-19. The CDR3 loop is CASTSGGQPQHF. DNA for the CDR3: TGTGCCAGCACCTCAGGGGGTCAGCCCCAGCATTTT.